This T cell receptor (beta chain) was captured in a study of shared clonotypes between healthy human individuals. CD45RO-negative CD8 cells positively selected for CCR7 made up the naive population, which excluded terminally differentiated effector memory CD45RA+ cells. J lost 1 base, V lost 2 bases, and 4 bases had no gene match. The V gene's germline CDR1 is LNHDA and CDR2 SQIVND (reference sequence). The CDR3 is 15 residues long. For this clone: The antigen remains undetermined. This same CDR3 is encoded by further DNA sequences in the sample.

Clones were read by immunoSEQ multiplex PCR, and TCRdb kept only the in-frame ones, dropping some. This table holds 1.5 million to 2.5 million clones, about 95% found once. Study results and caveats: Incompleteness in sorted-subset sequencing, despite large depth, was shown by rarefaction.

The sequence derives from a man aged 18 to 35 in good health. What was sequenced was naive CD8+ T cells sorted from blood. The chain combines TRBV19 with TRBJ2-7, with 8 bases identical to TRBD1. This chain's CDR3 is CASSIKDRGSYEQYF. The CDR3 region has the DNA TGTGCCAGTAGTATAAAAGACAGGGGATCCTACGAGCAGTACTTC.